The 25 T cell receptor beta chains below all came from one sample that was sequenced in a study of blood T cell repertoires in COVID-19. The table came from immunoSEQ multiplex PCR; TCRdb's copy has only in-frame clones and leaves some out. Of about 140,000 clones in the sample, around 72% were seen once. Material: peripheral blood. Source of these receptors: a woman aged 55-69 years with acute or convalescent COVID-19.

The chain recombines TRBV5-6 with TRBJ1-1; D remains ambiguous. This CDR3 contains 14 residues. Trimming pared 1 base from V and 8 bases from J, leaving 15 bases between. CDR1 and CDR2 (germline): SGHDT, YYEEEE. The CDR3 region is CASSLFRFGPEAFF. CDR3 nucleotides: TGTGCCAGCAGCTTGTTCAGGTTTGGCCCAGAAGCTTTCTTT. The variable domain in full, completed from reference TRBV5-6 and TRBJ1-1, reads DAGVTQSPTHLIKTRGQQVTLRCSPKSGHDTVSWYQQALGQGPQFIFQYYEEEERQRGNFPDRFSGHQFPNYSSELNVNALLLGDSALYLCASSLFRFGPEAFFGQGTRLTVV.

The sample holds a few counts of this clone. The rearrangement uses TRBV6-4 and TRBJ2-1; D is possibly TRBD1 (5 bases). The CDR3 is made up of 15 amino acids. From germline, CDR1 is MRHNA and CDR2 SNTAGT. Trimming took 8 bases from V and 5 from J, leaving 19 bases between them. DNA of the CDR3: TGTGCCAGCCTATACCGGTTGACAGTTAACAATGAGCAGTTCTTC. It translates to CASLYRLTVNNEQFF.

This clone was detected a few times. The gene calls are TRBV27 and TRBJ1-6; 7 positions agree with TRBD1. CDR3 size: 16 residues. Germline V gives CDR1 MNHEY, CDR2 SMNVEV (reference sequence). The trim removed 1 base at V and 9 bases at J, leaving 9 bases unmatched. In DNA, the CDR3 is TGTGCCAGCAGTTTATTTGGGACAGCATCGGGTTCACCCCTCCACTTT. Translation: CASSLFGTASGSPLHF.

This clone was counted between two and nine times. The V and J genes are TRBV7-2 and TRBJ1-1; D ambiguous. With 2 bases removed from V and 10 bases from J, the gap between germline ends came to 23 bases. This CDR3 comprises 16 residues. Germline V gene lookup returns CDR1 SGHTA and CDR2 FQGNSA. CDR3: CASSLFVSEVNKVAFF. The CDR3 coding sequence is TGTGCCAGCAGCTTATTTGTGTCGGAGGTGAACAAGGTAGCTTTCTTT.

This rearrangement joins TRBV5-1 to TRBJ1-1; D unresolved. The CDR3 is made up of 14 amino acids. Germline values: CDR1 SGHRS, CDR2 YFSETQ. Trimming cost V 4 bases and J 7 bases, with 17 bases left between them. CDR3 sequence: CASSLSSDSYEAFF. CDR3 DNA sequence: TGCGCCAGCAGCCTATCTTCGGACTCTTATGAAGCTTTCTTT.

There are a few counts of this clone. This chain connects TRBV15 to TRBJ1-6, with 7 positions matching TRBD1. This CDR3 region has 14 residues. Trimming took 4 bases from V and 8 from J; bases not matched to a gene: 5. From germline, CDR1 is LNHNV and CDR2 YYDKDF (reference sequence). The CDR3 nucleotides read TGTGCCACCAGCATGGGACAGTGGGATTCACCCCTCCACTTT. Translated: CATSMGQWDSPLHF.

The genes are TRBV7-8 and TRBJ2-7; the D gene is possibly TRBD1 (6 bases). V was cut by 3 bases and J by 2 bases, with 14 bases left in between. CDR1 and CDR2 from the germline V gene are SGHVS and FQNEAQ. This CDR3 is built from 15 residues. CDR3 nucleotide sequence: TGTGCCAGCAGCTTCACCGGGACAACTCCCTACGAGCAGTACTTC. Its translation is CASSFTGTTPYEQYF.

This chain joins TRBV7-9 and TRBJ1-5, with TRBD1 matching over 8 bases. V lost 9 bases to trimming and J lost 3 bases; unmatched junction nucleotides: 4. The CDR3 is 13 residues long. Germline assignment: CDR1 SEHNR and CDR2 FQNEAQ (reference sequence). This CDR3 is CASTGGFNQPQHF. Here the CDR3 DNA reads TGTGCCAGTACAGGGGGTTTCAATCAGCCCCAGCATTTT.

This chain uses TRBV3-1 (or the pseudogene TRBV3-2) with TRBJ1-4; D unresolved. Trimming stripped 1 base from V and 8 bases from J, with 8 bases between. Germline values: CDR1 LGHDT, CDR2 YNNKEL (reference sequence). The length of the CDR3 is 13 residues. Here the CDR3 DNA reads TGTGCCAGCAGCCAAGCTGTTGCGGAAAAACTGTTTTTT. It yields the protein CASSQAVAEKLFF.

The chain employs TRBV2 and TRBJ1-6; D is undetermined. Between the trimmed V and J ends, which lost 4 bases and 13 bases, there was a span of 8 bases. This CDR3 spans 11 amino acids. CDR1 is SNHLY and CDR2 is FYNNEI in the germline V gene. CDR3 nucleotides: TGTGCCAGCAGTGTGCGGGTGCCCCTCCACTTT. Encoded protein: CASSVRVPLHF.

This sequence joins TRBV6-5 and TRBJ2-1; the match to TRBD1 covers 9 bases. The CDR3 covers 14 residues. The V gene end was trimmed by 8 bases and the J gene end by 3 bases; junction bases not matched to a gene: 5. Germline CDR1 reads MNHEY; CDR2 reads SVGAGI. This CDR3 reads CASGPGQGYNEQFF. The CDR3 bases are TGTGCCAGCGGCCCGGGACAGGGCTACAATGAGCAGTTCTTC.

The chain combines TRBV5-1 with TRBJ2-1; the D is unclear. This CDR3 is 15 amino acids long. The germline V and J ends were trimmed by 1 base and 4 bases, with 12 bases remaining between them. The V gene's germline CDR1 is SGHRS and CDR2 YFSETQ. CDR3 amino acids: CASSLTASSYNEQFF. CDR3 DNA sequence: TGCGCCAGCAGCTTGACAGCTTCCTCTTACAATGAGCAGTTCTTC.

The chain uses TRBV4-1 and TRBJ1-4; D might be TRBD1 (5 bases). V was clipped by 2 bases and J by 7 bases, with 11 bases between them. CDR1 and CDR2 (germline): MGHRA, YSYEKL. The CDR3 spans 14 residues. The CDR3 nucleotides are TGCGCCAGCAGCCAAACCGCAGGGCGTGAAAAACTGTTTTTT. This sequence encodes CASSQTAGREKLFF.

The chain recombines TRBV28 with TRBJ2-7, with a possible D match to TRBD2 (6 bases). The CDR3 has 12 residues. The V end was cut by 3 bases, the J end by 12 bases, with 15 bases between. Germline CDR1 MDHEN, CDR2 SYDVKM. The DNA for the CDR3 is TGTGCCAGCAGTTTTGGCCGGGAGAGGATGTACTTC. It specifies CASSFGRERMYF.

The chain employs TRBV28 and TRBJ1-5; D not resolved. The CDR3 is 15 residues long. V lost 5 bases and J lost 3, with 14 bases in between. Per germline, CDR1 MDHEN and CDR2 SYDVKM. In nucleotides, the CDR3 is TGTGCCAGCAGTCCCCCAGGCGTAGTCAATCAGCCCCAGCATTTT. Encoded protein: CASSPPGVVNQPQHF.

The V gene is TRBV27, the J gene TRBJ1-2; TRBD1 aligns across 8 bases. In germline, CDR1 is MNHEY, CDR2 SMNVEV (reference sequence). This CDR3 has 13 amino acids. V shed 6 bases and J 5 bases; nucleotides not matched to a gene: 5. The DNA for the CDR3 is TGTGCCAGCAGCAACGACAGGGGTTATGGCTACACCTTC. Its translation is CASSNDRGYGYTF.

This chain uses TRBV5-1 with TRBJ2-5; TRBD2 agrees at 7 bases. From germline, CDR1 is SGHRS and CDR2 YFSETQ. The V segment lost 4 bases and the J segment 3 bases; nucleotides outside the gene matches: 6. The CDR3 is made up of 14 amino acids. For the CDR3, the DNA is TGCGCCAGCAGCCCGGGGCTAGCGGAAGAGACCCAGTACTTC. Amino acid sequence: CASSPGLAEETQYF.

V is TRBV6-7 and J is TRBJ1-5; no clear D. TRBV6-7 qualifies as an ORF whose function is uncertain. The ends were cut back, 5 bases at V and 2 bases at J, with 10 bases in the middle. The CDR3 consists of 14 residues. CDR3 in amino acids: CASSPDYGNQPQHF. The CDR3 coding sequence is TGTGCCAGCAGTCCGGACTATGGCAATCAGCCCCAGCATTTT.

The V gene is TRBV11-3, the J gene TRBJ2-1, with 8 bases fitting TRBD2. Trimming at V came to 5 bases and at J to 5 bases, leaving 14 bases not matched to a gene. The CDR3 runs to 17 residues. Germline lookup yields CDR1 SGHNT and CDR2 YENEEA. CDR3 residues: CASSPRGSGTLDNEQFF. CDR3 in DNA: TGTGCCAGCAGCCCGAGGGGTAGCGGGACCCTGGACAATGAGCAGTTCTTC.

The chain carries TRBV6-5 and TRBJ2-3; D not certain. The CDR3 loop spans 13 amino acids. CDR1 and CDR2 from the germline V gene are MNHEY and SVGAGI. The V and J ends lost 11 bases and 7 bases respectively, with 19 bases between them. The CDR3 loop is CAGSDFGWNTQYF. CDR3 bases: TGTGCCGGATCAGATTTCGGGTGGAATACGCAGTATTTT.

This clone was detected only a few times. The J gene is TRBJ2-3, the V gene TRBV5-1; tentatively, D is TRBD1 (6 bases). V shed 3 bases and J shed 2 bases, with 10 bases lying between them. The V gene's germline CDR1 is SGHRS and CDR2 YFSETQ. The CDR3 loop spans 14 amino acids. The CDR3 sequence is CASSSGQPTDTQYF. CDR3 DNA sequence: TGCGCCAGCAGCTCAGGACAGCCCACAGATACGCAGTATTTT.

The rearrangement joins TRBV27 to TRBJ1-5; D is unclear. This CDR3 has 14 amino acids. Germline values: CDR1 MNHEY, CDR2 SMNVEV (reference sequence). V dropped 8 bases and J dropped 3 bases, with 14 bases sitting between them. CDR3 region: CASSEVGINQPQHF. The CDR3 DNA reads as TGTGCCAGCTCGGAGGTGGGGATCAATCAGCCCCAGCATTTT.

This chain uses TRBV5-1 with TRBJ1-1; D is undetermined. This CDR3 region has 15 residues. Trimming removed 3 bases at V and 0 bases at J, with 12 bases between. Germline lookup yields CDR1 SGHRS and CDR2 YFSETQ. This CDR3 is CASSWTEWMNTEAFF. The CDR3 DNA is TGCGCCAGCAGCTGGACTGAGTGGATGAACACTGAAGCTTTCTTT.

J is TRBJ2-1 and V is TRBV7-9, with D unresolved. V dropped 2 bases and J dropped 8 bases, with 16 bases sitting between them. This CDR3 has 15 residues. In germline, CDR1 is SEHNR, CDR2 FQNEAQ (reference sequence). The DNA for the CDR3 is TGTGCCAGCAGCTTAACTGGTCTCAGCAGCGATGAGCAGTTCTTC. Translated, it gives CASSLTGLSSDEQFF.

V is TRBV18 and J is TRBJ1-4, with 7 bases fitting TRBD1. This CDR3 has 12 amino acids. CDR1 and CDR2 from the germline V gene are KGHSH and LQKENI. The J segment lost 10 bases and the V segment lost 3 bases, leaving 2 bases of the junction unmatched. CDR3: CASSPTGLKLFF. The CDR3 nucleotides read TGTGCCAGCTCACCGACAGGGCTAAAACTGTTTTTT.